A selection of T cell receptor beta chains follows, all from one sample in a study of molecular identifiers for immune sequencing clone quantification. From the PCR reads, TCRdb called clonotypes with MiXCR, one entry per CDR3 protein. The sample lists 460,000 or so distinct CDR3 sequences, about 22% occurring once. Sequenced material: naive CD8+ T cells from blood, with Jurkat cell RNA spiked in. The receptors derive from a human donor in good health. Some libraries in this study had Jurkat cell RNA spiked in. Both conserved end residues are part of each CDR3. The D gene is left open where the match is weak. Not every row has a clone size; where given, it reads once, few, many or a size class.

V gene	clone size	J gene	D gene	CDR3 protein	CDR3 DNA
TRBV6-2/TRBV6-3	few	TRBJ1-6	.	CASRDKASLYSPLHF	TGTGCCAGCAGGGACAAGGCATCGTTGTATTCACCCCTCCACTTT
TRBV12-3/TRBV12-4	.	TRBJ1-2	TRBD1	CASGTVCGYTF	TGTGCCAGCGGGACAGTATGTGGCTACACCTTC
TRBV30	few	TRBJ1-6	.	CAWIGDYNSPLHF	TGTGCCTGGATCGGCGACTATAATTCACCCCTCCACTTT
TRBV13	few	TRBJ1-2	TRBD1	CASSVGTGIYGYTF	TGTGCCAGCAGCGTCGGGACAGGGATATATGGCTACACCTTC
TRBV30	few	TRBJ2-3	.	CAWSVIAGTDTQYF	TGTGCCTGGAGTGTAATAGCGGGCACAGATACGCAGTATTTT
TRBV20-1	many	TRBJ2-7	.	CSARGVYSASSYEQYF	TGCAGTGCTAGAGGGGTCTATAGCGCGAGCTCCTACGAGCAGTACTTC
TRBV11-3	few	TRBJ2-3	.	CASSFGDTDTQYF	TGTGCCAGCAGCTTTGGCGACACAGATACGCAGTATTTT
TRBV5-1	few	TRBJ2-3	TRBD2	CASSLFLAGVSTDTQYF	TGCGCCAGCAGCTTGTTTCTAGCGGGAGTAAGCACAGATACGCAGTATTTT
TRBV20-1	many	TRBJ2-7	.	CSARTRSSYEQYF	TGCAGTGCTAGGACGAGGAGCTCCTACGAGCAGTACTTC
TRBV18	few	TRBJ1-1	.	CASSPSTSEAFF	TGTGCCAGCTCACCATCAACGAGTGAAGCTTTCTTT
TRBV4-1	few	TRBJ2-3	TRBD1	CASSPDQRDRGHPSTDTQYF	TGCGCCAGCAGCCCCGACCAACGGGACAGGGGCCACCCTAGCACAGATACGCAGTATTTT
TRBV30	few	TRBJ2-5	.	CAWFVGGRETQYF	TGTGCCTGGTTTGTTGGCGGTCGGGAGACCCAGTACTTC
TRBV7-2	many	TRBJ2-4	.	CASSSETVVKNIQYF	TGTGCCAGCAGCTCTGAGACAGTGGTCAAAAACATTCAGTACTTC
TRBV4-2	few	TRBJ2-1	TRBD1	CASSQPGQGVYNEQFF	TGTGCCAGCAGCCAGCCGGGACAGGGTGTCTACAATGAGCAGTTCTTC
TRBV27	.	TRBJ1-5	.	CATRERVDSNQPQHF	TGTGCCACCCGAGAGAGAGTGGATAGCAATCAGCCCCAGCATTTT
TRBV12-3/TRBV12-4	.	TRBJ1-5	TRBD1	CASSQGVLANQPQHF	TGTGCCAGCAGCCAGGGGGTTCTTGCCAATCAGCCCCAGCATTTT
TRBV2	few	TRBJ2-7	.	CASSAESTRFSYEQYF	TGTGCCAGCAGTGCCGAATCGACTCGATTCTCCTACGAGCAGTACTTC
TRBV20-1	.	TRBJ2-7	.	CSASESYEQYF	TGCAGTGCTAGTGAGTCCTACGAGCAGTACTTC
TRBV12-3/TRBV12-4	many	TRBJ2-5	.	CASSQTTPQETQYF	TGTGCCAGCAGTCAAACGACACCTCAAGAGACCCAGTACTTC
TRBV27	many	TRBJ2-3	TRBD2	CASSTGLSSTDTQYF	TGTGCCAGCTCCACGGGACTATCGAGCACAGATACGCAGTATTTT
TRBV7-9	few	TRBJ1-2	TRBD1	CASSFTTGDGYTF	TGTGCCAGCAGCTTTACCACAGGGGATGGCTACACCTTC
TRBV9	.	TRBJ1-2	TRBD1	CASSVFAGTVDHYGYTF	TGTGCCAGCAGCGTTTTCGCCGGGACAGTAGATCATTATGGCTACACCTTC
TRBV12-3/TRBV12-4	.	TRBJ1-2	TRBD1	CASSYSGTGHYGYTF	TGTGCCAGCAGTTATTCCGGGACAGGCCACTATGGCTACACCTTC
TRBV4-1	.	TRBJ2-3	TRBD2	CASSQDGEGRLGDTQYF	TGCGCCAGCAGCCAAGATGGGGAGGGGCGTTTGGGGGATACGCAGTATTTT
TRBV20-1	.	TRBJ2-3	.	CSARMGHLDTQYF	TGCAGTGCTAGAATGGGACATCTAGATACGCAGTATTTT